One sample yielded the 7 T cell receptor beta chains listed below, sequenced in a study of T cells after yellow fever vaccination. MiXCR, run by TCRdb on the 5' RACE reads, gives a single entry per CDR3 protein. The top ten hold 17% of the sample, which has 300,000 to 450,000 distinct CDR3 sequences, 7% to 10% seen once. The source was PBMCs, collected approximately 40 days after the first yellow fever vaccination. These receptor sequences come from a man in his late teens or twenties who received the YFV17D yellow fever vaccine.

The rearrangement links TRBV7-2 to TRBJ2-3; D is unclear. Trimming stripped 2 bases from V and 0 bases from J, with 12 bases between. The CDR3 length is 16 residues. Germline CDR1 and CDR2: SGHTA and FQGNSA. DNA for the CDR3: TGTGCCAGCAGCTTAATAAGCGAGGCTAGCACAGATACGCAGTATTTT. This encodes CASSLISEASTDTQYF.

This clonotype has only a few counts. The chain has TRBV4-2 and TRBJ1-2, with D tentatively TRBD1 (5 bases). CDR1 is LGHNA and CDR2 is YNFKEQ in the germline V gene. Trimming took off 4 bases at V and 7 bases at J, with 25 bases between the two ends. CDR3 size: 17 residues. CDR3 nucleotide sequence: TGTGCCAGCAGCCGAGGGGAGACTCGCGCGTCCACGGGTGGCTACACCTTC. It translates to CASSRGETRASTGGYTF.

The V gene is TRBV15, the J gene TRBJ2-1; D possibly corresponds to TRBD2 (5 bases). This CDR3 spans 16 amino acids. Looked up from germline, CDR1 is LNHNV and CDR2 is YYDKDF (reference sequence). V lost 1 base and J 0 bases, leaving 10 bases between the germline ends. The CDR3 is CATSRVPGSSYNEQFF. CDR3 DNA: TGTGCCACCAGCAGAGTTCCGGGGAGCTCCTACAATGAGCAGTTCTTC.

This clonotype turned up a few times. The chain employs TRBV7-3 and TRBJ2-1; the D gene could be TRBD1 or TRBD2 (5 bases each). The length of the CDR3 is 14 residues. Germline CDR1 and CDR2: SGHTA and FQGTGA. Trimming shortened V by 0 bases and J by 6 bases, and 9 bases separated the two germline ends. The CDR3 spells CASSLTVGTNEQFF. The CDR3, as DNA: TGTGCCAGCAGCTTAACGGTAGGGACCAATGAGCAGTTCTTC.

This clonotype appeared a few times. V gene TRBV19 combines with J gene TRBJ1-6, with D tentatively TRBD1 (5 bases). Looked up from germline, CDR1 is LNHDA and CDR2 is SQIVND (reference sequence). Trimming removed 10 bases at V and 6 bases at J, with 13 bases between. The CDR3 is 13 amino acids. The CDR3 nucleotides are TGTGCCACTAAAAGGGGTTCTAATTCACCCCTCCACTTT. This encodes CATKRGSNSPLHF. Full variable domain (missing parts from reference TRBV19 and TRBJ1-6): DGGITQSPKYLFRKEGQNVTLSCEQNLNHDAMYWYRQDPGQGLRLIYYSQIVNDFQKGDIAEGYSVSREKKESFPLTVTSAQKNPTAFYLCATKRGSNSPLHFGNGTRLTVT.

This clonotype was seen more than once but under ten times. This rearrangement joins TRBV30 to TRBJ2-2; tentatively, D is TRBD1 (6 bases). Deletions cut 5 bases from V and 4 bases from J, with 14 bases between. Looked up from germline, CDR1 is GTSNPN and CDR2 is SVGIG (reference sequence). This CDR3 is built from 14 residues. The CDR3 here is CAWEVGGSTGELFF. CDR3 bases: TGTGCCTGGGAAGTAGGGGGAAGCACCGGGGAGCTGTTTTTT.

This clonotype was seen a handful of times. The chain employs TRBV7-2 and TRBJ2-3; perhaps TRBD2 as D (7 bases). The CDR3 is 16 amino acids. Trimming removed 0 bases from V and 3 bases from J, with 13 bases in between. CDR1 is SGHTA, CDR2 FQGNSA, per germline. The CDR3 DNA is TGTGCCAGCAGCTTAGCGGGGGGGCCTAGGACAGATACGCAGTATTTT. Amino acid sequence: CASSLAGGPRTDTQYF.